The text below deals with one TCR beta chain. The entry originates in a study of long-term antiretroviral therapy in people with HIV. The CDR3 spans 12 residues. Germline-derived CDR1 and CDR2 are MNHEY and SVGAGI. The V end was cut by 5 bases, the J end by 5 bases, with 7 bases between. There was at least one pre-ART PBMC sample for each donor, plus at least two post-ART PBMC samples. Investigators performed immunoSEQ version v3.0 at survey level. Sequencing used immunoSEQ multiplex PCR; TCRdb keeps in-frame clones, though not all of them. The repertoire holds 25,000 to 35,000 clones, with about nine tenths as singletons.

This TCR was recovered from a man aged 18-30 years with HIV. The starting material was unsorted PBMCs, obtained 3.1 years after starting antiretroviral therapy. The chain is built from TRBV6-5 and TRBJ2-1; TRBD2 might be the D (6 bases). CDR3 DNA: TGTGCCAGCAGTCGCGGGAACAATGAGCAGTTCTTC. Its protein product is CASSRGNNEQFF.